The source of this T cell receptor beta chain is a study of cytomegalovirus exposure and HLA in healthy donors. V was shortened by 2 bases and J by 5 bases, with 10 bases between the two germline ends. The length of the CDR3 is 14 residues. The germline gives CDR1 SGHRS, CDR2 YFSETQ. This PCR relied on a set of 60 Vbeta primers and 13 Jbeta primers. Method: immunoSEQ multiplex PCR; TCRdb's copy keeps in-frame clones and lacks some. The sample contains some 160,000 clones, almost 80% of which appear only once. The receptor's source is a male donor in good health and CMV-seronegative. The specimen was PBMCs. This rearrangement joins TRBV5-1 to TRBJ2-2, with D perhaps matching TRBD1 (6 bases). The CDR3 DNA is TGCGCCAGCAGCTTCACAGGACAGACCGGGGAGCTGTTTTTT. Translated, it gives CASSFTGQTGELFF.